This entry lists 10 T cell receptor beta chains sequenced from one sample in a study of blood T cell repertoires in COVID-19. Assay: immunoSEQ multiplex PCR; the TCRdb copy retains only in-frame clones and omits some. The table lists approximately 470,000 clones, approximately 83% of them singletons. Sequenced: peripheral blood. These receptors came from a human donor in a cohort sampled during active COVID-19.

This chain joins TRBV18 and TRBJ1-3; D is undetermined. The CDR3 has 15 amino acids. V was shortened by 2 bases and J by 0 bases, with 8 bases between the two germline ends. Per the germline V gene, CDR1 is KGHSH and CDR2 is LQKENI. The CDR3 bases are TGTGCCAGCTCACCAAGCGGATCCTCTGGAAACACCATATATTTT. Residues: CASSPSGSSGNTIYF.

The rearrangement uses TRBV19 and TRBJ2-3; possible D gene TRBD1, 5 bases. The CDR3 is 13 amino acids. Germline CDR1 reads LNHDA; CDR2 reads SQIVND (reference sequence). The ends were cut back, 5 bases at V and 2 bases at J, with 8 bases in the middle. CDR3 DNA: TGTGCCAGTAGTGGGGCCTCCACAGATACGCAGTATTTT. Translating gives CASSGASTDTQYF.

The chain is built from TRBV6-2 or TRBV6-3 and TRBJ2-2; 13 positions agree with TRBD2. Germline V gene data show CDR1 as MNHEY and CDR2 as SVGEGT. The CDR3 sequence is 18 residues long. Trimming cost V 6 bases and J 5 bases; bases outside gene matches: 12. CDR3 DNA sequence: TGTGCCAGCAGCGAGGGACTAGCGGGGTCCCGAAGGACCGGGGAGCTGTTTTTT. Translation gives CASSEGLAGSRRTGELFF.

The chain uses TRBV4-2 and TRBJ2-3; 13 bases are a match to TRBD2. J gave up 5 bases and V 5 bases, and 10 bases lay outside the gene matches. CDR3 length equals 17 residues. In germline, CDR1 is LGHNA, CDR2 YNFKEQ. CDR3 sequence reads: CASSLTGTSGIVDTQYF. DNA for the CDR3: TGTGCCAGCAGCTTAACCGGGACTAGCGGGATTGTAGATACGCAGTATTTT.

The V and J genes are TRBV3-1 (or the pseudogene TRBV3-2) and TRBJ2-3; 7 nucleotides match TRBD2. V lost 2 bases, J lost 7 bases, and 12 bases stayed unmatched. CDR1 LGHDT and CDR2 YNNKEL come from the germline V gene (reference sequence). This CDR3 spans 16 amino acids. CDR3 protein: CASSQFISGSPHTQYF. CDR3 coding DNA: TGTGCCAGCAGCCAATTTATTAGCGGGTCCCCTCATACGCAGTATTTT.

This chain joins TRBV30 and TRBJ1-1, with 8 bases fitting TRBD1. This CDR3 is built from 14 residues. Trimming cost V 0 bases and J 7 bases; bases outside gene matches: 7. Germline V lookup: CDR1 GTSNPN, CDR2 SVGIG (reference sequence). As DNA, the CDR3 is TGTGCCTGGAGTGTCGGACAGGGAGATAGTGAAGCTTTCTTT. This codes for CAWSVGQGDSEAFF.

The chain uses TRBV3-1 (or the pseudogene TRBV3-2) and TRBJ2-5; TRBD2 matches at 14 bases. This CDR3 spans 23 amino acids. Germline loops: CDR1 LGHDT, CDR2 YNNKEL (reference sequence). V was clipped by 0 bases and J by 4 bases; unmatched bases: 22. The chain's CDR3 is CASSQDDLHATSGRVPTRETQYF. CDR3 DNA: TGTGCCAGCAGCCAAGATGATCTTCATGCGACTAGCGGGAGGGTTCCCACACGAGAGACCCAGTACTTC.

V and J are TRBV9 and TRBJ2-5; D is undetermined. The CDR3 loop spans 15 amino acids. Germline CDR1 is SGDLS and CDR2 is YYNGEE. The V end lost 0 bases, the J end lost 3 bases, and 12 bases lay between the germline ends. CDR3 amino acids: CASSVDTASKETQYF. CDR3 bases: TGTGCCAGCAGCGTAGATACAGCTTCAAAAGAGACCCAGTACTTC. The full variable domain, rest sourced from reference TRBV9 and TRBJ2-5, is DSGVTQTPKHLITATGQRVTLRCSPRSGDLSVYWYQQSLDQGLQFLIQYYNGEERAKGNILERFSAQQFPDLHSELNLSSLELGDSALYFCASSVDTASKETQYFGPGTRLLVL.

The rearrangement joins TRBV11-2 to TRBJ1-3; the D gene is possibly TRBD1 (5 bases). Per germline, CDR1 SGHAT and CDR2 FQNNGV. V lost 2 bases and J lost 7, with 9 bases in between. This CDR3 is built from 13 residues. The CDR3 sequence: CASSLRAGNTIYF. The CDR3, as DNA: TGTGCCAGCAGCTTACGGGCAGGGAACACCATATATTTT.

V usage is TRBV28 and J usage is TRBJ1-5; 7 positions agree with TRBD1. The CDR3 is 16 residues long. The V and J ends lost 8 bases and 0 bases, in that order; junction bases with no gene match: 10. Germline V lookup: CDR1 MDHEN, CDR2 SYDVKM. CDR3 loop: CASLGQVGYSNQPQHF. CDR3 DNA sequence: TGTGCCAGCCTTGGACAGGTTGGGTATAGCAATCAGCCCCAGCATTTT.